This T cell receptor (beta chain) was identified in a study of shared clonotypes between healthy human individuals. Only in-frame clones appear in the TCRdb table, and some are missing; sequencing was by immunoSEQ multiplex PCR. The sample yields 1,400,000 or so clones, less than 99% seen once. The source is a man aged 25-40 years in good health. Material: naive CD4+ T cells sorted from blood. The subset here: CD45RA+ positively selected.

The CDR3 spells CASSYRGIEEQYF. The CDR3 region has the DNA TGTGCCAGCAGTTACAGGGGAATCGAGGAGCAGTACTTC. The rearrangement links TRBV2 to TRBJ2-7; 7 bases match TRBD1. J gave up 7 bases and V 5 bases, and 8 bases lay outside the gene matches. Per the germline V gene, CDR1 is SNHLY and CDR2 is FYNNEI. The CDR3 covers 13 residues.